What follows describes a single T cell receptor (beta chain). Its target is unknown. J was trimmed by 12 bases and V by 3 bases; bases with no gene match: 10. From germline, CDR1 is SGHRS and CDR2 YFSETQ. This CDR3 comprises 14 residues. The data originate from a study of T cell responses to AZD1222 COVID-19 vaccine. Study results and caveats: All repertoire sampling was performed exclusively after the peak T cell response. Seropositive AZD1222 recipients at baseline numbered only 5 or 6.

Repertoires were generated with immunoSEQ multiplex PCR, while TCRdb's copy carries only in-frame clones and drops some. The table shows 45,000 to 55,000 clones, with approximately 86% occurring only once. The chain is built from TRBV5-1 and TRBJ1-5, with 9 bases aligning to TRBD1. This TCR was recovered from an adult who received the AZD1222 COVID-19 vaccine. The starting material was peripheral blood, obtained 28 days after the second AZD1222 dose. Written as DNA, the CDR3 is TGCGCCAGCAGCTGGGGACAGGGTAGTGTGTACCAGCATTTT. It specifies CASSWGQGSVYQHF.